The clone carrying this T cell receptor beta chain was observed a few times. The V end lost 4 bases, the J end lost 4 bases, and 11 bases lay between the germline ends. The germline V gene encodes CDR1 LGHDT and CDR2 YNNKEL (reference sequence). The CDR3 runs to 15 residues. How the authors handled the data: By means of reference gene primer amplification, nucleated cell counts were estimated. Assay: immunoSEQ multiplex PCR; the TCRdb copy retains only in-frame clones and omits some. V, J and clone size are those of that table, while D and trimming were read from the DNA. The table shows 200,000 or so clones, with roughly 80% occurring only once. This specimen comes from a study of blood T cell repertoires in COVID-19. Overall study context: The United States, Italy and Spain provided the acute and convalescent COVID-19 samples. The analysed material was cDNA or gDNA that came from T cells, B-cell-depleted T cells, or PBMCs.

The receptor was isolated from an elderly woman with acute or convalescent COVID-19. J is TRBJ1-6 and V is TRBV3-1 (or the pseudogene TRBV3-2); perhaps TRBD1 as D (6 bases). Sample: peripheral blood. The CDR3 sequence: CASSPRGWYNSPLHF. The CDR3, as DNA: TGTGCCAGCAGCCCGAGGGGGTGGTATAATTCACCCCTCCACTTT.